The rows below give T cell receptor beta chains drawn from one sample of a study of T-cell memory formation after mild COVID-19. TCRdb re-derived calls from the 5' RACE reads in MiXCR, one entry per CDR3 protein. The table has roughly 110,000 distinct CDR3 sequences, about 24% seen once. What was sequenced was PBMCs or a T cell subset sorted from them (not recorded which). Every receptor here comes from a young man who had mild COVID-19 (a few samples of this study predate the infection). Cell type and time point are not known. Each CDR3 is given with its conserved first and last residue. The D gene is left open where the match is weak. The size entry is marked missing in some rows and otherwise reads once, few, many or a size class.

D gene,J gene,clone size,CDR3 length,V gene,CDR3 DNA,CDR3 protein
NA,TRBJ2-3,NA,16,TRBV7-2,TGTGCCAGCAGCCCTCAGGGGGTAGCGGCAACAGATACGCAGTATTTT,CASSPQGVAATDTQYF
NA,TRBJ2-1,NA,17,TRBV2,TGTGCCAGCCTGGGCAGGGGTACCATGTGGTCCTACAATGAGCAGTTCTTC,CASLGRGTMWSYNEQFF
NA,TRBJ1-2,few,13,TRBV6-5,TGTGCCAGCAGTACACCTTCTAACTATGGCTACACCTTC,CASSTPSNYGYTF
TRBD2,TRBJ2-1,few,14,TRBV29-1,TGCAGCGTTGAAGATCTGGGGGAGGGCAATGAGCAGTTCTTC,CSVEDLGEGNEQFF
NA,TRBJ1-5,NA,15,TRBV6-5,TGTGCCAGCAGTTCGAACGGTTGGAGCAATCAGCCCCAGCATTTT,CASSSNGWSNQPQHF
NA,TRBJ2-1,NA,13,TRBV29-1,TGCAGCGTTGAGAAAGAGGGCCGGAATGAGCAGTTCTTC,CSVEKEGRNEQFF
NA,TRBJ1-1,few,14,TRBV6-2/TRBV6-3,TGTGCCAGCAGTTACGAATGGATGGGAACTGAAGCTTTCTTT,CASSYEWMGTEAFF
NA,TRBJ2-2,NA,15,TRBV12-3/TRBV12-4,TGTGCCAGCAGTTTAACCCCAGGAGCCACCGGGGAGCTGTTTTTT,CASSLTPGATGELFF
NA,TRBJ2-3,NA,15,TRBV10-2,TGCGCCAGCAGTGAGTCGAGGCCGCTCCCAGATACGCAGTATTTT,CASSESRPLPDTQYF
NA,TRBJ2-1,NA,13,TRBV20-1,TGCAGTGCCGTCCAGACTAGGATCGATGAGCAGTTCTTC,CSAVQTRIDEQFF
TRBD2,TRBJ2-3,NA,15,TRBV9,TGTGCCAGCAGCGACAGCGGGGGGGTGACCGATACGCAGTATTTT,CASSDSGGVTDTQYF
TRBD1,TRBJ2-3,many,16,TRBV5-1,TGCGCCAGCAACCTAGGACAGGGGGGTCAGACAGATACGCAGTATTTT,CASNLGQGGQTDTQYF
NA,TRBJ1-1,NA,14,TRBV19,TGTGCCAGTAGTATAGGATCAGTGAACACTGAAGCTTTCTTT,CASSIGSVNTEAFF
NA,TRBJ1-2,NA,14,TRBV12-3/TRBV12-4,TGTGCCAGCAGCATAGGGCCCATTGGCTATGGCTACACCTTC,CASSIGPIGYGYTF
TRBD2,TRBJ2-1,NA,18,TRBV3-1,TGTGCCAGCAGCCCCAAGCCGTTCGGGGGGGGCTGGATGAATGAGCAGTTCTTC,CASSPKPFGGGWMNEQFF
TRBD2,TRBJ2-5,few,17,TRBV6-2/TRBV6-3,TGTGCCAGCAGTCTAAATGATCTCGAGGGAGGGGAAGAGACCCAGTACTTC,CASSLNDLEGGEETQYF
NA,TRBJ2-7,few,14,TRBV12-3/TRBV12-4,TGTGCCAGCAGTTTTGAGGGACCCGGGGACGAGCAGTACTTC,CASSFEGPGDEQYF
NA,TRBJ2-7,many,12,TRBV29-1,TGCAGCGTTGGGGATACATCCTACGAGCAGTACTTC,CSVGDTSYEQYF
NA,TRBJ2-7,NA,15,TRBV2,TGTGCCAGCAGTGATGGGGATCCAGGCCCCTTCGAGCAGTACTTC,CASSDGDPGPFEQYF
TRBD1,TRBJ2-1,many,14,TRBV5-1,TGCGCCAGCAGCACCGGACAGGGAAACAATGAGCAGTTCTTC,CASSTGQGNNEQFF
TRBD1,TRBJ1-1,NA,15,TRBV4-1,TGCGCCAGCAGCCAAGATGGGCAGGGGGTTACTGAAGCTTTCTTT,CASSQDGQGVTEAFF
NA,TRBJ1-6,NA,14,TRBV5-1,TGCGCCAGCAGAGACGGATCGGATAATTCACCCCTCCACTTT,CASRDGSDNSPLHF
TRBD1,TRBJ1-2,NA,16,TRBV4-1,TGCGCCAGCAGCCCCTCAGAGTTGAACAGGGGGCTCGGCTACACCTTC,CASSPSELNRGLGYTF
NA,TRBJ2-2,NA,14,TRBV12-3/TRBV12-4,TGTGCCAGCAGTTTTGGGGGGAGCAGCGGGGAGCTGTTTTTT,CASSFGGSSGELFF
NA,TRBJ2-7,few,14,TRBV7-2,TGTGCCAGCAGCCTAAGGACAGCGACCTACGAGCAGTACTTC,CASSLRTATYEQYF
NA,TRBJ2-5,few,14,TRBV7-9,TGTGCCAGCAGCTCCCAAACCGGTGGAGAGACCCAGTACTTC,CASSSQTGGETQYF
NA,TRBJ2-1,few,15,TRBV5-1,TGCGCCAGCAGCTTGGGCAGGAGCTCCTACAATGAGCAGTTCTTC,CASSLGRSSYNEQFF
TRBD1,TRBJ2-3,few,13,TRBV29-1,TGCAGCGTGGACAGGGAAAACACAGATACGCAGTATTTT,CSVDRENTDTQYF
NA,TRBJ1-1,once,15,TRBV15,TGTGCCACCAGCAGGGATCGGGGGGAGATCACTGAAGCTTTCTTT,CATSRDRGEITEAFF
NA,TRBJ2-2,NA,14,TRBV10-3,TGTGCCATCAGTGGACGGGGTCCCGCCGGGGAGCTGTTTTTT,CAISGRGPAGELFF
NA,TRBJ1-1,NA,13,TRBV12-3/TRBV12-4,TGTGCCAGCAGCCACCCATCCCGAACTGAAGCTTTCTTT,CASSHPSRTEAFF
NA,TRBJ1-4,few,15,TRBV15,TGTGCCACCAGCAGAGAGGTGCAGTCTAATGAAAAACTGTTTTTT,CATSREVQSNEKLFF
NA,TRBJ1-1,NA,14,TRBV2,TGTGCCAGCAGTGTAGGACGGTTGAACACTGAAGCTTTCTTT,CASSVGRLNTEAFF
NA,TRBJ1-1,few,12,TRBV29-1,TGCAGCGTTGGGGGAGACTGGGATGAAGCTTTCTTT,CSVGGDWDEAFF
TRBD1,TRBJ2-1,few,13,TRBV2,TGTGCCAACTACCGGGACAGGGACAATGAGCAGTTCTTC,CANYRDRDNEQFF
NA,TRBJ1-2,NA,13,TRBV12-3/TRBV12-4,TGTGCCAGCAGCCCTGACAGAACCTATGGCTACACCTTC,CASSPDRTYGYTF
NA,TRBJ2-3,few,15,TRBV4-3,TGCGCCAGCAGCCAAGATCCGCTAGGCACAGATACGCAGTATTTT,CASSQDPLGTDTQYF
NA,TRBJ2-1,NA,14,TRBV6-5,TGTGCCAGCAGTTACTCTTCCAACTACAATGAGCAGTTCTTC,CASSYSSNYNEQFF
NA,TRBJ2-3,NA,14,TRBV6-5,TGTGCCAGCAGTTTCCAGAGGGGCGCAGATACGCAGTATTTT,CASSFQRGADTQYF
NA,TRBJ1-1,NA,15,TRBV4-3,TGCGCCAGCAGCCAAGATCCAGGCGCGAACACTGAAGCTTTCTTT,CASSQDPGANTEAFF
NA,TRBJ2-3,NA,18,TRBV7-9,TGTGCCAGCAGCTTCCCCCCAGCAGGGCAGCGAAGAGGGGATACGCAGTATTTT,CASSFPPAGQRRGDTQYF
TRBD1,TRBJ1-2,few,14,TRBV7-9,TGTGCCAGCAGGCCGACGGGACAGCACTATGGCTACACCTTC,CASRPTGQHYGYTF
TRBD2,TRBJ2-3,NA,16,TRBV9,TGTGCCAGCAGCCCCAGGACTAGCGGAGACACAGATACGCAGTATTTT,CASSPRTSGDTDTQYF
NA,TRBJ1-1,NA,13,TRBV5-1,TGCGCCAGCAGCTACAGGATGAACACTGAAGCTTTCTTT,CASSYRMNTEAFF
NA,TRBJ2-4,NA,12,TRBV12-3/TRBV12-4,TGTGCCAGCAGTACCGGGATGGGCATTCAGTACTTC,CASSTGMGIQYF
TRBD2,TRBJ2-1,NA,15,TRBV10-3,TGTGCCATCACGCGGGAGGGGCTAGGAGTAGGCGAGCAGTTCTTC,CAITREGLGVGEQFF
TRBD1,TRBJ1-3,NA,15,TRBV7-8,TGTGCCAGCAGCCCAGGGGGGGACGCTGGAAACACCATATATTTT,CASSPGGDAGNTIYF
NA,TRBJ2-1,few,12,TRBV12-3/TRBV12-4,TGTGCCACCTTGACTAGTTCCAATGAGCAGTTCTTC,CATLTSSNEQFF
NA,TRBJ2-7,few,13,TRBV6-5,TGTGCCAGCAGCCCCCGGGGTTCCTACGAGCAGTACTTC,CASSPRGSYEQYF
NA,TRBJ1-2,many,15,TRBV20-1,TGCAGTGCTAGAGATCGGGGCACCGCTAACTATGGCTACACCTTC,CSARDRGTANYGYTF
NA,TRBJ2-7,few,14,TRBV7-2,TGTGCCAGCAGCTTATTGGGCGGTACCTACGAGCAGTACTTC,CASSLLGGTYEQYF
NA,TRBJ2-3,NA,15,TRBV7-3,TGTGCCAGCAGCCCTAACGCGGGGGCTGGGGATACGCAGTATTTT,CASSPNAGAGDTQYF
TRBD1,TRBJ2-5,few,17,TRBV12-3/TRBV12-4,TGTGCCAGCAGTTTTGCTCCGGGACAGGGGGCGAGGGAGACCCAGTACTTC,CASSFAPGQGARETQYF
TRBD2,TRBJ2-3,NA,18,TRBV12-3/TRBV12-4,TGTGCCAGCAGCCCCCAACTAGCGGGGGCGTACGGCACAGATACGCAGTATTTT,CASSPQLAGAYGTDTQYF
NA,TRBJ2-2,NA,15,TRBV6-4,TGTGCCAGCAGTGACTCGTTTTCAGGTGGCGGGGAGCTGTTTTTT,CASSDSFSGGGELFF